This T cell receptor beta chain was sequenced in a study of cytomegalovirus exposure and HLA in healthy donors. Study-wide points: Segments of the TCR beta V type were, in most cases, productive about 90% or about 30% of the time in an earlier analysis. Some highly shared sequence variants likely arose as a pipeline artifact.

Turning to this clone: The antigen remains undetermined.

The CDR3 length is 13 residues. Per germline, CDR1 MDHEN and CDR2 SYDVKM. Trimming removed 5 bases from V and 6 bases from J, with 13 bases in between. The PCR used 60 Vbeta and 13 Jbeta primers. Clones were read by immunoSEQ multiplex PCR, and TCRdb kept only the in-frame ones, dropping some. The data contain about 120,000 clones, 75% of them seen just once; the ten biggest clones take up less than 3%. The chain recombines TRBV28 with TRBJ1-2; D is undetermined. The sequence was obtained from a woman aged 40 to 50 in good health and CMV-seropositive. Sample: PBMCs. The CDR3 here is CASSPPFGDGYTF. Written as DNA, the CDR3 is TGTGCCAGCAGTCCCCCTTTTGGAGATGGCTACACCTTC.